This TCR beta chain originates from a study of blood T cell repertoires in COVID-19. This clone was seen just once. With V trimmed by 0 bases and J by 5 bases, 0 bases remained unmatched. Germline V lookup: CDR1 ENHRY, CDR2 SYGVKD. The CDR3 covers 14 residues. Profiled with immunoSEQ multiplex PCR; TCRdb holds only in-frame clones, not every one. The sample has about 380,000 clones; over 65% are singletons. The chain carries TRBV10-3 and TRBJ2-7; 11 bases are shared with TRBD2. The TCR was taken from a human donor with acute or convalescent COVID-19. The donor label of this sample is uncertain. Material: peripheral blood. The CDR3 bases are TGTGCCATCAGTGAGTCGACTAGCGGGAACGAGCAGTACTTC. This codes for CAISESTSGNEQYF.